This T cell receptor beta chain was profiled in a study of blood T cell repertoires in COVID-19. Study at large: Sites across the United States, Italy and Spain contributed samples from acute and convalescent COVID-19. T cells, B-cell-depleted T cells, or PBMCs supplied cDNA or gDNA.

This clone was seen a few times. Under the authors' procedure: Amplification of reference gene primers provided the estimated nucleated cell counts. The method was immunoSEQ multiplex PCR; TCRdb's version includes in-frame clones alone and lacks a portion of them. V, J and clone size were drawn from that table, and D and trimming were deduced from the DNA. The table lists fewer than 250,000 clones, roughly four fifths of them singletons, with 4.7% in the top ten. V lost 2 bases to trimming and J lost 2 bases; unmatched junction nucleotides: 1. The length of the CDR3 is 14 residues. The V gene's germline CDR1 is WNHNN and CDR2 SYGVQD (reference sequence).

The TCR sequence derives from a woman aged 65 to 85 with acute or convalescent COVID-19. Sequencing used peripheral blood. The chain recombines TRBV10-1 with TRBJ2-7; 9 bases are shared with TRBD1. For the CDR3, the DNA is TGCGCCAGCAGTGAGGGACAGGGGACCTACGAGCAGTACTTC. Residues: CASSEGQGTYEQYF.